The clone carrying this TCR beta chain came up a few times. Its antigen is currently unknown. The germline gives CDR1 MNHEY, CDR2 SVGAGI. Unmatched junction bases numbered 2, after V lost 2 bases and J lost 8 bases. This CDR3 has 14 amino acids. Separate from the roughly 700-subject first cohort, the roughly 110-subject validation cohort was the one that the donors belonged to. Assay used: immunoSEQ multiplex PCR; TCRdb lists only in-frame clones, some missing. The sample includes some 150,000 clones, approximately 90% of them seen just once. These data belong to a study of cytomegalovirus exposure and HLA in healthy donors. Study-level results: Subsequent analysis found a tendency for first-cohort TCR clusters to co-occur within the 95 to 150 validation repertoires.

The sequence came from a woman aged 25 to 39 in good health and CMV-seronegative. J is TRBJ1-6 and V is TRBV6-5; 8 bases are shared with TRBD1. Sample: PBMCs. The CDR3 reads CASSYGTGYSPLHF. CDR3 bases: TGTGCCAGCAGTTACGGGACAGGTTATTCACCCCTCCACTTT.